This entry lists 19 T cell receptor delta chains sequenced from one sample in a study of Vδ1+ human thymocytes. Findings of the study overall: Thymic TRG and TRD repertoires appeared highly polyclonal, with Gaussian CDR3 length distributions.

For these receptors, no antigen is known. Extracted RNA was reverse transcribed into cDNA. The CDR3 regions were amplified by multiplex PCR from V-gene primers to a constant-region primer. TCRdb re-analyzed the multiplex PCR reads via CATT. The sample has fewer than 25,000 delta-chain clones, 7% to 8.5% seen once. The sequencing sample was made of Vdelta1+ gamma-delta thymocytes from the thymus. Indicated subset: FACS-sorted CD3+ TCRalphabeta- TCRVdelta1+ TCRVdelta2- thymocytes. The source of these receptors is a child less than two years old who had congenital heart surgery.

This clone was detected a few times. The rearrangement links TRDV2 to TRDJ1; 10 bases map to TRDD3. The CDR3 extends over 23 amino acids. CDR1 is GEAIGNYY and CDR2 is EKD in the germline V gene. Trimming cost V 3 bases and J 0 bases; bases outside gene matches: 27. CDR3 region: CACDSLFDPTGGCAWSYTDKLIF. For the CDR3, the DNA is TGTGCCTGTGACTCATTGTTTGACCCGACTGGGGGATGCGCTTGGTCGTACACCGATAAACTCATCTTT.

The chain employs TRDV1 and TRDJ2; 9 nucleotides align to TRDD3. The J gene, left out of TCRdb, was set here by checking the DNA against germline. The CDR3 runs 21 residues. Germline CDR1 is TSWWSYY and CDR2 is QGS. J gave up 8 bases and V 1 base, and 23 bases lay outside the gene matches. CDR3 loop: CALGEREGFILLGIRAAQLFF. CDR3 sequence (DNA): TGTGCTCTTGGGGAACGGGAGGGATTCATTTTACTGGGGATACGTGCGGCACAACTCTTCTTT.

V is TRDV1 and J is TRDJ1; D may be TRDD3 (6 bases). The CDR3 runs 17 residues. The V gene's germline CDR1 is TSWWSYY and CDR2 QGS. V was pared by 3 bases and J by 8 bases, with 25 bases between. CDR3 loop: CALGDGISTHHTGKLIF. In nucleotides, the CDR3 is TGTGCTCTTGGGGACGGGATTTCCACTCACCATACTGGGAAACTCATCTTT.

This clone has more than one count but fewer than ten. The V and J genes are TRDV1 and TRDJ2; 11 bases agree with TRDD3. CDR3 length equals 19 residues. The germline gives CDR1 TSWWSYY, CDR2 QGS. V lost 0 bases and J lost 11; bases outside the gene matches: 17. CDR3 sequence: CALGELDSTSVGDTRQLFF. In DNA form, the CDR3 reads TGTGCTCTTGGGGAACTAGATTCTACTTCCGTGGGGGATACGAGGCAACTCTTCTTT.

This clone came up a few times. This rearrangement joins TRDV1 to TRDJ1; TRDD3 matches at 12 bases. J lost 2 bases, V lost 0 bases, and 10 bases had no gene match. This CDR3 has 19 residues. CDR1 TSWWSYY and CDR2 QGS come from the germline V gene. CDR3 loop: CALGELPSWGIRATDKLIF. In nucleotides, the CDR3 is TGTGCTCTTGGGGAACTACCTTCCTGGGGGATACGGGCGACCGATAAACTCATCTTT.

This clone occurred a few times. The chain carries TRDV1 and TRDJ1; no firm D call. Trimming cost V 1 base and J 0 bases, with 24 bases left between them. The germline V gene encodes CDR1 TSWWSYY and CDR2 QGS. The length of the CDR3 is 20 residues. The chain's CDR3 is CALGERRVGYRLPYTDKLIF. CDR3 nucleotides: TGTGCTCTTGGGGAACGACGTGTGGGTTACAGACTACCTTACACCGATAAACTCATCTTT.

This clone was found a few times. The rearrangement uses TRDV1 and TRDJ1; D might be TRDD3 (5 bases). Germline V gives CDR1 TSWWSYY, CDR2 QGS. V lost 2 bases to trimming and J lost 0 bases, with 28 bases between them. This CDR3 spans 21 amino acids. In DNA, the CDR3 is TGTGCTCTTGGGGAAGCGCTACATCGATACATGTGGTGGGCCTACACCGATAAACTCATCTTT. Translated, it gives CALGEALHRYMWWAYTDKLIF.

This clone was seen only a few times. The V gene is TRDV1, the J gene TRDJ1; 8 bases agree with TRDD3. Germline V gene data show CDR1 as TSWWSYY and CDR2 as QGS. The CDR3 is 18 residues long. V was clipped by 5 bases and J by 3 bases; unmatched bases: 17. The CDR3 spells CALGYLSLGGGFPDKLIF. CDR3 bases: TGTGCTCTTGGGTACCTCTCCCTAGGTGGGGGATTCCCCGATAAACTCATCTTT.

Although no V gene was called, TRDJ1 is the J gene; the table's D call TRDD3 went unverified against the DNA. This CDR3 has 16 residues. CDR3 sequence reads: CALVGGFGEYTDKLIF. The DNA of the CDR3 is TGTGCTCTTGTTGGGGGTTTCGGAGAGTACACCGATAAACTCATCTTT.

The rearrangement links TRDV1 to TRDJ1; possibly TRDD3 for D (6 bases). This CDR3 contains 15 residues. Trimming left V 3 bases short and J 0 bases short, with 11 bases between. Germline-derived CDR1 and CDR2 are TSWWSYY and QGS. CDR3 loop: CALGDGGPYTDKLIF. CDR3 nucleotide sequence: TGTGCTCTTGGGGACGGGGGACCGTACACCGATAAACTCATCTTT.

This rearrangement joins TRDV1 to TRDJ1; 12 bases are a match to TRDD3. The J gene is absent in TCRdb and was assigned here via DNA matching to germline. The CDR3 spans 26 residues. V trimming: 1 base; J trimming: 0 bases; junction bases outside the gene matches: 30. Germline V gene data show CDR1 as TSWWSYY and CDR2 as QGS. As DNA, the CDR3 is TGTGCTCTTGGGGAACGTCCTAAAACCCCTGGGGGATACGTTCTTATCTTTTATCTGTACACCGATAAACTCATCTTT. It encodes CALGERPKTPGGYVLIFYLYTDKLIF.

This clone was seen more than once but under ten times. The J gene is TRDJ1, the V gene TRDV1; 8 positions match TRDD3. Germline trimming cut 4 bases from V and 0 bases from J; bases unmatched to any gene: 13. Germline V gives CDR1 TSWWSYY, CDR2 QGS. The CDR3 sequence is 18 residues long. This CDR3 is CALGAPETLGGDTDKLIF. The CDR3, as DNA: TGTGCTCTTGGGGCCCCTGAGACACTGGGGGGAGACACCGATAAACTCATCTTT.

This clone was counted between two and nine times. This chain links TRDV1 with TRDJ1; 7 bases line up with TRDD3. CDR1 is TSWWSYY and CDR2 is QGS in the germline V gene. Trimming took 4 bases from V and 0 from J; bases not matched to a gene: 8. The CDR3 contains 16 residues. This CDR3 is CALGAILGDYTDKLIF. The CDR3 DNA reads as TGTGCTCTTGGGGCCATCTTGGGGGACTACACCGATAAACTCATCTTT.

V usage is TRDV1 and J usage is TRDJ1; 13 bases line up with TRDD3. The J gene is not listed in TCRdb, so it was assigned here from a DNA match to germline. The ends lost 0 bases at V and 2 bases at J; junction bases unmatched: 15. The CDR3 is made up of 21 amino acids. Germline V CDR1 and CDR2: TSWWSYY, QGS. The CDR3 DNA reads as TGTGCTCTTGGGGAACTAGGGTTCTACGGAGTACTGGGGGATACGACCGATAAACTCATCTTT. This gives the protein CALGELGFYGVLGDTTDKLIF.

This clone turned up a few times. The V call is TRDV1, the J call TRDJ1; perhaps TRDD3 as D (9 bases). The CDR3 has 20 residues. The germline V gene has CDR1 TSWWSYY and CDR2 QGS. V lost 5 bases to trimming and J lost 0 bases, with 28 bases between them. CDR3 sequence (DNA): TGTGCTCTTGGGCCAACTTCCTACGTGGGGGATAAAGTGTACACCGATAAACTCATCTTT. Protein product: CALGPTSYVGDKVYTDKLIF.

No V gene call is available, although the J gene is TRDJ1; the table's TRDD3 call for D was not verified on the DNA. The CDR3 is made up of 19 amino acids. Here the CDR3 DNA reads TGTGCTCTTGGGGAACTAACTGCGGTGGGGGATACGACCGCCGATAAACTCATCTTT. The encoded protein is CALGELTAVGDTTADKLIF.

This clone has only a few counts. The chain combines TRDV1 with TRDJ1; D gene unclear. The CDR3 consists of 17 residues. Between the trimmed V and J ends, which lost 0 bases and 3 bases, there was a span of 17 bases. CDR1 TSWWSYY and CDR2 QGS come from the germline V gene. CDR3 loop: CALGELVDLVESDKLIF. As DNA, the CDR3 is TGTGCTCTTGGGGAACTAGTGGATCTAGTGGAGTCCGATAAACTCATCTTT.

The chain joins TRDV1 to TRDJ1, with 11 nucleotides matching TRDD3. CDR1 is TSWWSYY and CDR2 is QGS in the germline V gene. This CDR3 comprises 22 residues. Losses at the gene ends were 0 bases for V and 3 bases for J; bases not matched to a gene: 21. CDR3 in amino acids: CALGELFWPSYGGYAQADKLIF. The CDR3 DNA reads as TGTGCTCTTGGGGAACTTTTTTGGCCTTCCTATGGGGGATACGCCCAGGCCGATAAACTCATCTTT.

The rearrangement links TRDV1 to TRDJ1; D possibly corresponds to TRDD3 (6 bases). The V gene's germline CDR1 is TSWWSYY and CDR2 QGS. There are 18 residues in the CDR3. V was trimmed by 0 bases and J by 1 base, leaving 18 bases between them. CDR3 in DNA: TGTGCTCTTGGGGAACTAGTGATGGGGGCCCCGGGCACCGATAAACTCATCTTT. Protein product: CALGELVMGAPGTDKLIF.